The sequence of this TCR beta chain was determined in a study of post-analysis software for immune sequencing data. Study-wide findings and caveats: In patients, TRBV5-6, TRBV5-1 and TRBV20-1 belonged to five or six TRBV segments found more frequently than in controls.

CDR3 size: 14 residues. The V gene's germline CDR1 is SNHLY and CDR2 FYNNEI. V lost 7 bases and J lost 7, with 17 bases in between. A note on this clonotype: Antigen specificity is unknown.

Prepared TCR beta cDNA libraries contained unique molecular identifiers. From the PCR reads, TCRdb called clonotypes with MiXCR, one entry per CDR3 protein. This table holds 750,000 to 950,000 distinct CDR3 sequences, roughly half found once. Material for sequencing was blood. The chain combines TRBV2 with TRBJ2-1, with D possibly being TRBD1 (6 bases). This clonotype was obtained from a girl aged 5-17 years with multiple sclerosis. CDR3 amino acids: CASKIQGARNEQFF. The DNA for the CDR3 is TGTGCCAGCAAGATACAGGGAGCGAGAAATGAGCAGTTCTTC.